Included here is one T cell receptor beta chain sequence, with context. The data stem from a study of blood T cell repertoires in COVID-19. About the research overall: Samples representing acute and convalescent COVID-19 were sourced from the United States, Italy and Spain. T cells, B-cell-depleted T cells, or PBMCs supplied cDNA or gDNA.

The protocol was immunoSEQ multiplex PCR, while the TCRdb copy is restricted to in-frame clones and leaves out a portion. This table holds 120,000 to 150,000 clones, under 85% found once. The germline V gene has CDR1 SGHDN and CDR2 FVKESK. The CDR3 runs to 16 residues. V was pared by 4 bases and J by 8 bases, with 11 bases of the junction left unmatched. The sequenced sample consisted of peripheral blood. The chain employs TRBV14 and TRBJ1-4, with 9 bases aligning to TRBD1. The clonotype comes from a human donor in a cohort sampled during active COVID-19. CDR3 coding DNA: TGTGCCAGCAGCCCACCCCCGGGACAGGGCCCAGAAAAACTGTTTTTT. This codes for CASSPPPGQGPEKLFF. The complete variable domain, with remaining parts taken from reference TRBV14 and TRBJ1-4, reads EAGVTQFPSHSVIEKGQTVTLRCDPISGHDNLYWYRRVMGKEIKFLLHFVKESKQDESGMPNNRFLAERTGGTYSTLKVQPAELEDSGVYFCASSPPPGQGPEKLFFGSGTQLSVL.